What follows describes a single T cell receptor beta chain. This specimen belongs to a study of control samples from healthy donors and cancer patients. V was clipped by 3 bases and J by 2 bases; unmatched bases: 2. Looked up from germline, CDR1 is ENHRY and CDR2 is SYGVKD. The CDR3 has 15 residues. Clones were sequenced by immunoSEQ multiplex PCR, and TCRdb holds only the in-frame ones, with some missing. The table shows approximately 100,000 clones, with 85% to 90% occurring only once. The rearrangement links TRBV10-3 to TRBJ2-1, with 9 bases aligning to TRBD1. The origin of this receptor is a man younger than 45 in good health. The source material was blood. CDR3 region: CAISDRDRAYNEQFF. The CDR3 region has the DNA TGTGCCATCAGTGACCGGGACAGGGCCTACAATGAGCAGTTCTTC.